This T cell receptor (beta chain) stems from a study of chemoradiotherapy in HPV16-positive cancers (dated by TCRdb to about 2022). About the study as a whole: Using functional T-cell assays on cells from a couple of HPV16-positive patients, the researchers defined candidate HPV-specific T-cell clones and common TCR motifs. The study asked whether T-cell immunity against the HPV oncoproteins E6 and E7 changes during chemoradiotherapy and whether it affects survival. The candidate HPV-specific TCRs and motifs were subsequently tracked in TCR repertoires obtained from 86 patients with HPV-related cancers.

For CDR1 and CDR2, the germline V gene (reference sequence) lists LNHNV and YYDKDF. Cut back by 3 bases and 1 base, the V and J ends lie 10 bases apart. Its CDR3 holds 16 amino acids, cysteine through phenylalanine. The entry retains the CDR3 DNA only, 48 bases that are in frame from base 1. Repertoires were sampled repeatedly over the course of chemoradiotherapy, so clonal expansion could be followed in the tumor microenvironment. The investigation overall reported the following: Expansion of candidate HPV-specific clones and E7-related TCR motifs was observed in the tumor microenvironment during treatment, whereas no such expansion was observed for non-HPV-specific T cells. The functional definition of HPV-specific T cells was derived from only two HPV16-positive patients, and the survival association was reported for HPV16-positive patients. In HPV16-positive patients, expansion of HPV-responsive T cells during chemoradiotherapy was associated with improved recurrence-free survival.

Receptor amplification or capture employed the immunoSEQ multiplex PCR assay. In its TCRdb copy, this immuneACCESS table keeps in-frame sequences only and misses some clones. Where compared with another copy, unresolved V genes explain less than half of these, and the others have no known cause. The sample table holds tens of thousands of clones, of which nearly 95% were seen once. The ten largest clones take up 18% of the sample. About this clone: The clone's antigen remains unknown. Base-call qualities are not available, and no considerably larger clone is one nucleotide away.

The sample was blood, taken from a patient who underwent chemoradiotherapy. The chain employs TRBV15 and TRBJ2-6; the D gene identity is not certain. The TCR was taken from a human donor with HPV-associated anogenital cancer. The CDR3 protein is CATSRSAASGANVLTF. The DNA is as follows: TGTGCCACCAGCAGGAGCGCGGCTTCTGGGGCCAACGTCCTGACTTTC.